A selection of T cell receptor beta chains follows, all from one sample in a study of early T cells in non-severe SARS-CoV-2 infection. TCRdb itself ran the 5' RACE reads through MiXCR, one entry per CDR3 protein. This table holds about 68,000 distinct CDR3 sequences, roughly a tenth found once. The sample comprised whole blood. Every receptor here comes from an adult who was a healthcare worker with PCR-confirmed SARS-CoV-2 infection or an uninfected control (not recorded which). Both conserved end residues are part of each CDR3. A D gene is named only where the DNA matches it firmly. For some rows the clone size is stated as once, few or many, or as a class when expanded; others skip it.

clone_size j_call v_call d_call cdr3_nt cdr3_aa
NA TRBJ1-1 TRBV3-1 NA TGTGCCAGCTCTCCCTCAGAGAGAGGGACTGAAGCTTTCTTT CASSPSERGTEAFF
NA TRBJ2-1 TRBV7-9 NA TGTGCCAGCAGCCCCGAGATAGCGCAGTTCTTC CASSPEIAQFF
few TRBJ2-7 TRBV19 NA TGTGCCAGTAGTAGCTCAGGCTACTACGAGCAGTACTTC CASSSSGYYEQYF
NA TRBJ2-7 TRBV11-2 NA TGTGCCAGCAGCTGGAATCAGAGGGGCGCCCGCCCCTACGAGCAGTACTTC CASSWNQRGARPYEQYF
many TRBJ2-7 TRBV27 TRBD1 TGTGCCCAGCATGTCCGGGACAGGGGGTCGAAGTTCTACGAGCAGTACTTC CAQHVRDRGSKFYEQYF
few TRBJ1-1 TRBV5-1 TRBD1 TGCGCCAGCAGCTTGGAAGGGGACAGCTGGGGAGCTTTCTTT CASSLEGDSWGAFF
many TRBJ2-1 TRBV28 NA TGTGCCAGCAGTTTGGGAACCCTTGGGGATGAGCAGTTCTTC CASSLGTLGDEQFF
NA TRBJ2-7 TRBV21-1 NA TGTGCCAGCAGCAAAGCCGAAGGGACCTCAGCCTACGAGCAGTACTTC CASSKAEGTSAYEQYF
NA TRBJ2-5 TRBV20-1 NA TGCAGTGCTAGGGAAGGACCCCCTCAAGAGACCCAGTACTTC CSAREGPPQETQYF
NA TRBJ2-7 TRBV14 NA TGTGCCAGCAGCCCCCTGCGCAAGGCCCAGGACGAGCAGTACTTC CASSPLRKAQDEQYF
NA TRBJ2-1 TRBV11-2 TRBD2 TGTGCCAGCAGCTTAGATTCCCACAGCGGGGGTTCCTACAATGAGCAGTTCTTC CASSLDSHSGGSYNEQFF
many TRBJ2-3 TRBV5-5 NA TGTGCCAGCAGCTTGGCCACGAACACAGATACGCAGTATTTT CASSLATNTDTQYF
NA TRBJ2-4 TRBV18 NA TGTGCCAGCTCACCACCTACGGGGAGGGCCAAAAACATTCAGTACTTC CASSPPTGRAKNIQYF
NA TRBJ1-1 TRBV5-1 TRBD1 TGCGCCAGCAGCTTGACAGGGCAGGGGGCTGAAGCTTCCTTT CASSLTGQGAEASF
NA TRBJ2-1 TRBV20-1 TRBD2 TGCAGTGCGCGAATAAGCGGGGCATCCTACAATGAGCAGTTCTTC CSARISGASYNEQFF
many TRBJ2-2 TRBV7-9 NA TGTGCCAGCAGCTTCGACGGGGAGCTGTTTTTT CASSFDGELFF
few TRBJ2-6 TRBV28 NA TGTGCCAGCAGTTTACCTTGGGGGCCTGGGGCCAACGTCCTGACTTTC CASSLPWGPGANVLTF
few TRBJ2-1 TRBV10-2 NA TGCGCCAGCCTGGCGGTGCGGAGTGAGCAGTTCTTC CASLAVRSEQFF
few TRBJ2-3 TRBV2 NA TGTGCCAGCAGTGAACGGCGCGGGTTCTCGACAGATACGCAGTATTTT CASSERRGFSTDTQYF
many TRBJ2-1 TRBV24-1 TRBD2 TGTGCCACCAGTGAGAATCCACTAGCGGGTCCGCAGTTCTTC CATSENPLAGPQFF
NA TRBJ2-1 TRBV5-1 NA TGCGCCAGCAGCTTTGGGACAACCTCCTACAATGAGCAGTTCTTC CASSFGTTSYNEQFF
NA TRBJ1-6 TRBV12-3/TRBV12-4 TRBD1 TGTGCCAGCAGTCTCAGGGGGAGGAGGGATTCACCCCTCCACTTT CASSLRGRRDSPLHF
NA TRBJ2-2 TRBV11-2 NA TGTGCCAGCAGCCCAGGGGTTGCCGGGGAGCTGTTTTTT CASSPGVAGELFF
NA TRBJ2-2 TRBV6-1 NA TGTGCCAGCAATTTATCGGAGGACACCGGGGAGCTGTTTTTT CASNLSEDTGELFF
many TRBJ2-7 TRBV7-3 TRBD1 TGTGCCAGCAGCTTAACTGGACAGGGTGGCGAGCAGTACTTC CASSLTGQGGEQYF
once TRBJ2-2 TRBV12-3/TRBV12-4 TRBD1 TGTGCCAGCAAGCCGGGACAGCTGAACACCGGGGAGCTGTTTTTT CASKPGQLNTGELFF
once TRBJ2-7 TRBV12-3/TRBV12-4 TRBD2 TGTGCCAGCAGTTTATCCCTGGCGGGAGGGCCTAACGAGCAGTACTTC CASSLSLAGGPNEQYF
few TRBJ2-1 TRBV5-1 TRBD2 TGCGCCAGCAGCTACGGACTAGCGGGACGGAACAATGAGCAGTTCTTC CASSYGLAGRNNEQFF
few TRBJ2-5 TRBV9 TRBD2 TGTGCCAGCAGCGTTGGCGGGAGGGCGGAGACCCAGTACTTC CASSVGGRAETQYF
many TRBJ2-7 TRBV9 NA TGTGCCAGCAGCGGCGGCCGGGACTCCTACGAGCAGTACTTC CASSGGRDSYEQYF
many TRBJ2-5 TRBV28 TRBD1 TGTGCCAGCAGTATTCCCGGGACAGGGGTAGAGACCCAGTACTTC CASSIPGTGVETQYF
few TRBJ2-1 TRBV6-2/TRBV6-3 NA TGTGCCAGCAGTTACTCCCACCCTTTGGATGAGCAGTTCTTC CASSYSHPLDEQFF
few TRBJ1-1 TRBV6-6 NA TGTGCCAGCAGTTACAGCAGGACACCCAACACTGAAGCTTTCTTT CASSYSRTPNTEAFF
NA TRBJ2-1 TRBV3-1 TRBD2 TGTGCCAGCAGCCAGGCGGGAGGTGGATACAATGAGCAGTTCTTC CASSQAGGGYNEQFF
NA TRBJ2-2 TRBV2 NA TGTGCCAGCAGCGCGGGACAGCATGACACCGGGGAGCTGTTTTTT CASSAGQHDTGELFF
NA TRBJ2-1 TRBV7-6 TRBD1 TGTGCCAGCAGCCCACCCAGGGGGAAGGTCGGCAACGAGCAGTTCTTC CASSPPRGKVGNEQFF
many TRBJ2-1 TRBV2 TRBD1 TGTGCCAGCAAAGGTACCGGGACAGGGTACTACAATGAGCAGTTCTTC CASKGTGTGYYNEQFF
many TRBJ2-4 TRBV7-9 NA TGTGCCAGCAGCTCCGGGGGACTAGCCAAAAACATTCAGTACTTC CASSSGGLAKNIQYF
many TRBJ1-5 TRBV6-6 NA TGTGCCAGCAGTTACTCGTCACACAATCAGCCCCAGCATTTT CASSYSSHNQPQHF
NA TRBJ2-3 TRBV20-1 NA TGCAGTGCCCCCCCAGCCGGGATCACAGATACGCAGTATTTT CSAPPAGITDTQYF
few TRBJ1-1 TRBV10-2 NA TGCGCCAGCAGTAAGACTAACACTGAAGCTTTCTTT CASSKTNTEAFF
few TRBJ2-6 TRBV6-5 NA TGTGCCAGCAGTTACAGGGAAGATGGGGCCAACGTCCTGACTTTC CASSYREDGANVLTF
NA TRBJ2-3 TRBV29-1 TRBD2 TGCAGCCCACTAGCGGTCAACACAGATACGCAGTATTTT CSPLAVNTDTQYF
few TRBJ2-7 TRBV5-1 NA TGCGCCAGCAGCTTGGGCAGTACCTACGAGCAGTACTTC CASSLGSTYEQYF
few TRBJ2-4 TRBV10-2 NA TGCGCCAGCAGTGAGTGGAGCGTACTAGCCAAAAACATTCAGTACTTC CASSEWSVLAKNIQYF
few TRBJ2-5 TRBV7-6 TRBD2 TGTGCCAGCAGCTTAAGGCCAGCGGGGGAGACCCAGTACTTC CASSLRPAGETQYF
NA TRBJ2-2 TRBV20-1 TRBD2 TGCAGTGCTACCTTGGGTTTACGGGAGGGCCGAGGGGAGCTGTTTTTT CSATLGLREGRGELFF
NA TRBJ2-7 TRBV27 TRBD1 TGTGCCAGCAGTTTCCTGGACAGGGTGTACGAGCAGTACTTC CASSFLDRVYEQYF